This TCR beta chain appears in the sequencing data of a study of CD8 T cells in Susac syndrome. TCR beta sequences were obtained from blood CD8+ and CD4+ T cells. The TEMRA cells underwent FACS enrichment, while the CD8+ and CD4+ T cells underwent negative isolation. RNA totalling about 0.45 to 1 ug underwent reverse transcription with random hexamers. TCRdb itself ran the immunoSEQ multiplex PCR reads through MiXCR, one entry per CDR3 protein. The data contain a few hundred thousand distinct CDR3 sequences, about 92% of them seen just once; the ten biggest clones take up approximately 0.065%. Germline CDR1 is MNHNY and CDR2 is SVGAGI (reference sequence). V lost 6 bases, J lost 2 bases, and 13 bases lay in between. The CDR3 extends over 14 amino acids. This clonotype was counted only a few times.

Sample: CD4+ T cells from PBMCs. The rearrangement joins TRBV6-6 to TRBJ1-1; unclear D gene. The TCR comes from a human donor with multiple sclerosis. As DNA, the CDR3 is TGTGCCAGCAGATGGGCCTCCTCTAACACTGAAGCTTTCTTT. Translated, it gives CASRWASSNTEAFF.